Below, one T cell receptor (beta chain) is given with its context. Its antigen is still unknown. Transcripts of RNA were the source for amplifying TCR beta CDR3 regions. HTBI-primed RT-PCR formed the first round, and a multiplex PCR formed the second. TCRdb used MiXCR to reprocess the multiplex PCR reads, holding one entry per CDR3 protein. The sample has about 16,000 distinct CDR3 sequences, about 43% seen once. These data are taken from a study of Graves' ophthalmopathy and Graves' hyperthyroidism. Study-level results: Blood shared most expanded thyroid clonotypes above 0.001 frequency.

Trimming at V came to 2 bases and at J to 1 base, leaving 4 bases not matched to a gene. From germline, CDR1 is KGHDR and CDR2 SFDVKD. The CDR3 is 16 amino acids. Ages of hyperthyroidism patients ran from 18 to 65, and their diagnoses were new, under 2 months' duration. Specimen: peripheral blood. V and J are TRBV24-1 and TRBJ2-1; 7 bases line up with TRBD1. This receptor was identified in a woman in her 40s with stable Graves' hyperthyroidism. The CDR3 here is CATSDWVQGSYNEQFF. For the CDR3, the DNA is TGTGCCACCAGTGATTGGGTACAGGGGTCCTACAATGAGCAGTTCTTC.